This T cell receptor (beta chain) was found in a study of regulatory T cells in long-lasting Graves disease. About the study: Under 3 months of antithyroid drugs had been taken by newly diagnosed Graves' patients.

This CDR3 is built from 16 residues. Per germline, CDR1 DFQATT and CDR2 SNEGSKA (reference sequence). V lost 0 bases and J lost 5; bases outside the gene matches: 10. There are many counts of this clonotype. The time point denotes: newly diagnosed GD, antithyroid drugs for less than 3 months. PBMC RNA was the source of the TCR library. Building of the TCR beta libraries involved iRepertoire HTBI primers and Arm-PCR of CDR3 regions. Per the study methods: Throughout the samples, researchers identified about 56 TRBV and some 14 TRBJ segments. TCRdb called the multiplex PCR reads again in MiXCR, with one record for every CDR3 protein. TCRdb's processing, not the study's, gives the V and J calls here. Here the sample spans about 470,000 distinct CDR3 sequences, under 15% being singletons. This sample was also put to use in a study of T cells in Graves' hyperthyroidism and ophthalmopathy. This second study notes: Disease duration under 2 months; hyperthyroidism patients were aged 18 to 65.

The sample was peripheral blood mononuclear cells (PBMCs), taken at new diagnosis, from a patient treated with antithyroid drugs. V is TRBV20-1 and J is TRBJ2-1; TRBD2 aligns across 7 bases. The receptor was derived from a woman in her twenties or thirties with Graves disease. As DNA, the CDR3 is TGCAGTGCTAGAGATCCTAGACTAGCAAATAACAATGAGCAGTTCTTC. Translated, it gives CSARDPRLANNNEQFF.